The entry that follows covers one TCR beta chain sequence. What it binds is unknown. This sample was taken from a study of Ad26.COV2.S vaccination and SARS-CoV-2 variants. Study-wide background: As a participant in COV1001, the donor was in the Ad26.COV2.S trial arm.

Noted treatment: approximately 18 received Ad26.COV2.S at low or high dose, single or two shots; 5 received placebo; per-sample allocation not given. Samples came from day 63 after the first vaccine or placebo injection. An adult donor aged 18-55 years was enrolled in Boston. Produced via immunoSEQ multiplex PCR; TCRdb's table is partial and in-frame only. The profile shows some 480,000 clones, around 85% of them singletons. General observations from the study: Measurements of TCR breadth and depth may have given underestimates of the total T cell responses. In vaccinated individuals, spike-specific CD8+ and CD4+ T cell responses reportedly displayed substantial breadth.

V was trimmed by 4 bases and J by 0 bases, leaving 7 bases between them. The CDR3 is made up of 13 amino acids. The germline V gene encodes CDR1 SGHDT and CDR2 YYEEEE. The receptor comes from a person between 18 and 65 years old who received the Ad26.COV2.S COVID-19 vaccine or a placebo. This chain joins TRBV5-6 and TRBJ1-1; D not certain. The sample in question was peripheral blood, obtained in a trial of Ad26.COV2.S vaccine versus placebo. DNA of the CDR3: TGTGCCAGCAGCCAACTTATGAACACTGAAGCTTTCTTT. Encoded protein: CASSQLMNTEAFF.